These 22 T cell receptor beta chains share one sample of origin, sequenced in a study of blood T cell repertoires in COVID-19. Profiling relied on immunoSEQ multiplex PCR, and the TCRdb table lists in-frame clones only, not all of them. This sample yields around 71,000 clones, of which about 80% are seen a single time; about 30% belongs to the top ten. Sequencing was performed on peripheral blood. The receptors shown here come from a man in his 70s with acute or convalescent COVID-19.

The rearrangement joins TRBV7-2 to TRBJ1-3; 10 bases align to TRBD1. After removal of 5 bases from V and 3 bases from J, the junction contained 4 bases not matched to a gene. Germline V CDR1 and CDR2: SGHTA, FQGNSA. The CDR3 length is 15 residues. CDR3 in amino acids: CASSLDRGHGNTIYF. The CDR3 bases are TGTGCCAGCAGCCTAGACAGGGGGCATGGAAACACCATATATTTT. The full variable domain, completed using reference TRBV7-2 and TRBJ1-3, is GAGVSQSPSNKVTEKGKDVELRCDPISGHTALYWYRQSLGQGLEFLIYFQGNSAPDKSGLPSDRFSAERTGGSVSTLTIQRTQQEDSAVYLCASSLDRGHGNTIYFGEGSWLTVV.

This clone came up once. The chain combines TRBV7-9 with TRBJ2-5; 7 bases map to TRBD1. The J segment lost 7 bases and the V segment lost 5 bases, leaving 10 bases of the junction unmatched. CDR1 is SEHNR, CDR2 FQNEAQ, per germline (reference sequence). The CDR3 runs to 14 residues. CDR3 loop: CASSSRDRLMTQYF. CDR3 bases: TGTGCCAGCAGCAGCCGGGACAGACTTATGACCCAGTACTTC.

The V gene is TRBV7-8, the J gene TRBJ1-4; 8 nucleotides agree with TRBD1. This CDR3 region has 17 residues. Germline CDR1 reads SGHVS; CDR2 reads FQNEAQ. V lost 1 base, J lost 4 bases, and 8 bases stayed unmatched. CDR3 bases: TGTGCCAGCAGCTTAGTTGTCGGACAGGGCAGTAATGAAAAACTGTTTTTT. Translation: CASSLVVGQGSNEKLFF.

Only a few counts were recorded for this clone. The J gene is TRBJ1-4, the V gene TRBV15; D might be TRBD1 (5 bases). V lost 3 bases and J 2 bases, leaving 19 bases between the germline ends. The CDR3 has 18 amino acids. Germline values: CDR1 LNHNV, CDR2 YYDKDF (reference sequence). The CDR3 DNA sequence: TGTGCCACCAGCAGCGGGGGACTCCAACGTTCCACTAATGAAAAACTGTTTTTT. It is translated as CATSSGGLQRSTNEKLFF.

The chain links TRBV10-2 to TRBJ2-7; no clear D gene. CDR3 length equals 13 residues. Germline V CDR1 and CDR2: WSHSY, SAAADI. Trimming took 1 base from V and 6 from J, leaving 10 bases between them. CDR3 in amino acids: CASSELLSTEQYF. In nucleotides, the CDR3 is TGCGCCAGCAGTGAGTTACTGAGTACCGAGCAGTACTTC.

V is TRBV28 and J is TRBJ2-1; 11 nucleotides align to TRBD1. This CDR3 is built from 14 residues. Germline assignment: CDR1 MDHEN and CDR2 SYDVKM. V was clipped by 7 bases and J by 7 bases; unmatched bases: 6. The CDR3 sequence is CASTWGTGGNEQFF. The CDR3 coding sequence is TGTGCCAGCACATGGGGGACAGGGGGGAATGAGCAGTTCTTC.

The V and J genes are TRBV7-2 and TRBJ1-4, with a weak D call TRBD1 (6 bases). The CDR3 spans 17 residues. Germline V CDR1 and CDR2: SGHTA, FQGNSA. Trimming took 6 bases from V and 0 from J, leaving 17 bases between them. This CDR3 is CASSLRWGTTTNEKLFF. The CDR3 DNA follows: TGTGCCAGCAGTTTACGATGGGGGACAACAACTAATGAAAAACTGTTTTTT. The full variable domain, completed using reference TRBV7-2 and TRBJ1-4, is GAGVSQSPSNKVTEKGKDVELRCDPISGHTALYWYRQSLGQGLEFLIYFQGNSAPDKSGLPSDRFSAERTGGSVSTLTIQRTQQEDSAVYLCASSLRWGTTTNEKLFFGSGTQLSVL.

The chain joins TRBV4-1 to TRBJ2-7; 8 bases line up with TRBD2. This CDR3 spans 14 amino acids. Germline lookup yields CDR1 MGHRA and CDR2 YSYEKL. The junction had 5 bases not matched to a gene; V was cut back by 0 bases and J by 7 bases. Here the CDR3 reads CASSQDDLAGEQYF. The CDR3 DNA sequence: TGCGCCAGCAGCCAAGACGATTTAGCGGGGGAGCAGTACTTC.

This chain links TRBV2 with TRBJ1-2, with D maybe TRBD1 (5 bases). This CDR3 region has 16 residues. Trimming left V 3 bases short and J 8 bases short, with 22 bases between. Germline CDR1 reads SNHLY; CDR2 reads FYNNEI. For the CDR3, the DNA is TGTGCCAGCAGTGAGGGGGGGTATTCTCCTATTGACGGCTACACCTTC. This translates into CASSEGGYSPIDGYTF.

This rearrangement joins TRBV27 to TRBJ1-4; D unresolved. The germline V and J ends were trimmed by 3 bases and 4 bases, with 6 bases remaining between them. The CDR3 has 13 amino acids. Germline loops: CDR1 MNHEY, CDR2 SMNVEV (reference sequence). This chain's CDR3 is CASSFGGNEKLFF. The CDR3 DNA sequence: TGTGCCAGCAGTTTCGGAGGTAATGAAAAACTGTTTTTT.

The chain carries TRBV15 and TRBJ2-6, with D perhaps matching TRBD2 (5 bases). The CDR3 consists of 16 residues. Germline lookup yields CDR1 LNHNV and CDR2 YYDKDF (reference sequence). V lost 0 bases to trimming and J lost 6 bases, with 12 bases between them. The CDR3 protein is CATSRDRRPLANVLTF. DNA of the CDR3: TGTGCCACCAGCAGAGATAGGAGGCCTCTGGCCAACGTCCTGACTTTC.

Ten or more counts support this clone. V and J are TRBV15 and TRBJ1-5; no firm D call. The length of the CDR3 is 12 residues. Germline V lookup: CDR1 LNHNV, CDR2 YYDKDF (reference sequence). Trimming left V 3 bases short and J 4 bases short, with 4 bases between. The CDR3 region has the DNA TGTGCCACCAGCAGCCTTAATCAGCCCCAGCATTTT. The encoded protein is CATSSLNQPQHF.

The chain couples TRBV10-3 to TRBJ1-5, with D possibly matching TRBD1 (5 bases). Germline V lookup: CDR1 ENHRY, CDR2 SYGVKD. The CDR3 spans 16 residues. Trimming cost V 4 bases and J 4 bases, with 17 bases left between them. DNA for the CDR3: TGTGCCATCAGTGCAACGGCGGGACGGAGAAATCAGCCCCAGCATTTT. Amino acids: CAISATAGRRNQPQHF.

This clone was seen a handful of times. The chain is built from TRBV9 and TRBJ2-7; weak D call: TRBD2 (6 bases). The CDR3 is 15 residues long. Trimming shortened V by 0 bases and J by 0 bases, and 10 bases separated the two germline ends. Germline CDR1 reads SGDLS; CDR2 reads YYNGEE. CDR3 nucleotide sequence: TGTGCCAGCAGCGTAGGGGGCGGGATCTCCTACGAGCAGTACTTC. Protein product: CASSVGGGISYEQYF.

V and J are TRBV5-1 and TRBJ1-3; D remains unclear. CDR1 SGHRS and CDR2 YFSETQ come from the germline V gene. The CDR3 sequence is 20 residues long. V was clipped by 1 base and J by 4 bases, with 27 bases between them. DNA of the CDR3: TGCGCCAGCAGCTTGCTTAGTGGGGTTAGAGGGCTAAACCCCGGAAACACCATATATTTT. This sequence encodes CASSLLSGVRGLNPGNTIYF.

The chain has TRBV11-1 and TRBJ1-2; D gene ambiguous. Between the trimmed V and J ends, which lost 1 base and 0 bases, there was a span of 9 bases. The CDR3 is made up of 15 amino acids. From germline, CDR1 is SGHAT and CDR2 FQDESV (reference sequence). The CDR3 nucleotides read TGTGCCAGCAGCTTAGTCCCGAGCTCTAACTATGGCTACACCTTC. This gives the protein CASSLVPSSNYGYTF.

The rearrangement links TRBV6-1 to TRBJ1-2; D perhaps matches TRBD1 (5 bases). This CDR3 has 14 amino acids. Deletions cut 3 bases from V and 0 bases from J, with 8 bases between. Germline V lookup: CDR1 MNHNS, CDR2 SASEGT. The CDR3 sequence: CASSEQQANYGYTF. The DNA of the CDR3 is TGTGCCAGCAGTGAGCAACAGGCTAACTATGGCTACACCTTC.

The CDR3 DNA follows: TGCGCCAGCAGCACCAACCGACAGGGGGCCGACGCTGAAGCTTTCTTT. Translating gives CASSTNRQGADAEAFF. The chain uses TRBV5-1 and TRBJ1-1; 10 nucleotides line up with TRBD1. Trimming removed 4 bases from V and 6 bases from J; junction bases left unmatched: 12. The CDR3 has 16 amino acids. Germline CDR1 SGHRS, CDR2 YFSETQ.

The chain recombines TRBV9 with TRBJ2-2; a weak D match, TRBD2 (6 bases). V lost 3 bases to trimming and J lost 6 bases, with 15 bases between them. The CDR3 loop spans 15 amino acids. Germline V CDR1 and CDR2: SGDLS, YYNGEE. The CDR3 loop is CASSAKEGGSGELFF. The CDR3, as DNA: TGTGCCAGCAGCGCCAAGGAGGGTGGTTCCGGGGAGCTGTTTTTT. The full variable domain, rest sourced from reference TRBV9 and TRBJ2-2, is DSGVTQTPKHLITATGQRVTLRCSPRSGDLSVYWYQQSLDQGLQFLIQYYNGEERAKGNILERFSAQQFPDLHSELNLSSLELGDSALYFCASSAKEGGSGELFFGEGSRLTVL.

The J gene is TRBJ2-2, the V gene TRBV2; D is possibly TRBD1 (6 bases). The CDR3 is 15 amino acids. V gave up 8 bases and J gave up 0 bases, with 13 bases separating them. Germline V gene data show CDR1 as SNHLY and CDR2 as FYNNEI. The CDR3 sequence is CASQTGTTNTGELFF. DNA of the CDR3: TGTGCCAGCCAGACCGGGACAACGAACACCGGGGAGCTGTTTTTT.

V and J are TRBV7-2 and TRBJ2-1, with no clear D. From germline, CDR1 is SGHTA and CDR2 FQGNSA. Trimming cost V 5 bases and J 5 bases, with 10 bases left between them. The CDR3 spans 13 residues. The CDR3 here is CASSPYTNNEQFF. CDR3 DNA: TGTGCCAGCAGCCCATATACTAACAATGAGCAGTTCTTC.

The gene calls are TRBV5-1 and TRBJ2-7; D uncertain. CDR3 length: 14 amino acids. Trimming took 1 base from V and 2 from J, leaving 10 bases between them. Germline assignment: CDR1 SGHRS and CDR2 YFSETQ. The chain's CDR3 is CASSLSGVAYEQYF. Here the CDR3 DNA reads TGCGCCAGCAGCTTGTCGGGTGTCGCCTACGAGCAGTACTTC.